These 25 T cell receptor beta chains were all obtained from the same sample, sequenced in a study of Graves' ophthalmopathy and Graves' hyperthyroidism. As the template, RNA transcripts were used to amplify TCR beta CDR3 regions. HTBI primers were used in a first-round RT-PCR, which preceded a second-round multiplex PCR. MiXCR, run by TCRdb on the multiplex PCR reads, gives a single entry per CDR3 protein. The sample records 350,000 to 400,000 distinct CDR3 sequences, around 17% being singletons. What was sequenced was peripheral blood. The receptors shown here come from a woman in her late teens or twenties with Graves' ophthalmopathy.

At least ten counts were recorded for this clonotype. The CDR3 here is CASSLTGGAKGYTF. Written as DNA, the CDR3 is TGTGCCAGCAGCCTTACAGGGGGCGCGAAGGGCTACACCTTC. The V and J genes are TRBV28 and TRBJ1-2, with 9 nucleotides matching TRBD1. The germline V gene encodes CDR1 MDHEN and CDR2 SYDVKM. This CDR3 spans 14 amino acids. V dropped 6 bases and J dropped 8; count of bases not matched to a gene: 10.

This clonotype has at least ten counts. The chain joins TRBV30 to TRBJ1-6; TRBD1 matches 7 bases. The germline gives CDR1 GTSNPN, CDR2 SVGIG (reference sequence). V lost 5 bases and J lost 8; bases outside the gene matches: 12. The CDR3 extends over 15 amino acids. The CDR3 DNA reads TGTGCCTGGGCACAGGGGATAGGATTCGATTCACCCCTCCACTTT. Its protein product is CAWAQGIGFDSPLHF.

The CDR3 loop reads CASSEAWGGQYF. CDR3 nucleotide sequence: TGTGCCAGCAGTGAAGCGTGGGGGGGGCAGTACTTC. V and J are TRBV6-1 and TRBJ2-7; TRBD2 matches at 7 bases. Looked up from germline, CDR1 is MNHNS and CDR2 is SASEGT. V shed 0 bases and J 9 bases; nucleotides not matched to a gene: 2. The CDR3 is 12 amino acids.

This clonotype was seen many times. This chain links TRBV10-2 with TRBJ2-2; D not certain. CDR3 length equals 11 residues. Germline CDR1 WSHSY, CDR2 SAAADI. Trimming removed 9 bases from V and 5 bases from J, with 7 bases in between. CDR3 residues: CASRQTGELFF. The CDR3 nucleotides are TGCGCCAGTCGCCAGACCGGGGAGCTGTTTTTT.

The chain uses TRBV12-3 or TRBV12-4 and TRBJ1-1; TRBD1 aligns across 9 bases. The CDR3 spans 15 residues. V lost 5 bases and J lost 4; bases outside the gene matches: 8. This CDR3 reads CASSPAGQGITEAFF. The CDR3 nucleotides are TGTGCCAGCAGTCCCGCGGGACAGGGTATCACTGAAGCTTTCTTT.

Concerning this clonotype: With a much larger clone just one base away, this may be a read error. The CDR3 DNA sequence: TGTGCCAACAGTGGACTATCGACGGTCTACGAGCAGTACTTC. Translation gives CANSGLSTVYEQYF. J is TRBJ2-7 and V is TRBV6-1; tentatively, D is TRBD2 (6 bases). Germline assignment: CDR1 MNHNS and CDR2 SASEGT. This CDR3 has 14 amino acids.

This clonotype was recorded at least ten times. The chain couples TRBV10-2 to TRBJ2-7, with D perhaps matching TRBD2 (5 bases). V was cut by 2 bases and J by 2 bases, with 13 bases left in between. This CDR3 has 15 amino acids. The germline gives CDR1 WSHSY, CDR2 SAAADI. The CDR3 protein is CASSEETRNPYEQYF. The CDR3 bases are TGCGCCAGCAGTGAGGAAACTAGGAATCCCTACGAGCAGTACTTC.

The chain recombines TRBV5-5 with TRBJ1-6; 8 bases are a match to TRBD1. There are 16 residues in the CDR3. CDR1 SGHKS and CDR2 YYEKEE come from the germline V gene (reference sequence). Trimming cost V 0 bases and J 10 bases; bases outside gene matches: 9. CDR3 loop: CASSLAGQGAESPLHF. The CDR3 bases are TGTGCCAGCAGCTTGGCTGGCCAGGGGGCGGAATCACCCCTCCACTTT. Combining the CDR3 with reference TRBV5-5 and TRBJ1-6 gives the whole variable domain DAGVTQSPTHLIKTRGQQVTLRCSPISGHKSVSWYQQVLGQGPQFIFQYYEKEERGRGNFPDRFSARQFPNYSSELNVNALLLGDSALYLCASSLAGQGAESPLHFGNGTRLTVT.

This clonotype appeared many times. The J gene is TRBJ2-7, the V gene TRBV7-2; D unclear. The CDR3 totals 11 residues. The germline CDR1 and CDR2 sequences are SGHTA and FQGNSA. V gave up 3 bases and J gave up 3 bases, with 3 bases separating them. CDR3 bases: TGTGCCAGCAGCTTCATCTACGAGCAGTACTTC. Translation gives CASSFIYEQYF.

This clonotype was observed at least ten times. This chain links TRBV20-1 with TRBJ1-1; no reliable D call. V lost 5 bases to trimming and J lost 0 bases, with 13 bases between them. The CDR3 totals 14 residues. Germline V gene sequence: CDR1 DFQATT, CDR2 SNEGSKA (reference sequence). In nucleotides, the CDR3 is TGCAGTGCTGACTCCTCTGAACTGAACACTGAAGCTTTCTTT. It codes for CSADSSELNTEAFF.

This clonotype was seen at least ten times. The gene calls are TRBV6-1 and TRBJ1-5, with D uncertain. V dropped 2 bases and J dropped 1 base, with 12 bases sitting between them. CDR3 length equals 16 residues. Germline V gene sequence: CDR1 MNHNS, CDR2 SASEGT. The CDR3 nucleotides read TGTGCCAGCAGTGAAAGGTTAGGGCTGAGCAATCAGCCCCAGCATTTT. Protein product: CASSERLGLSNQPQHF.

This clonotype was seen at least ten times. The V and J genes are TRBV12-3 or TRBV12-4 and TRBJ2-5; TRBD1 might be the D (6 bases). Trimming shortened V by 1 base and J by 4 bases, and 10 bases separated the two germline ends. CDR3 length: 14 residues. The CDR3 region has the DNA TGTGCCAGCAGTTTAGGACAGGTGGGAGAGACCCAGTACTTC. It codes for CASSLGQVGETQYF.

This clonotype is labeled as medium-sized (0.01 to 0.1%). The chain uses TRBV12-3 or TRBV12-4 and TRBJ1-5, with no clear D. The V end was cut by 5 bases, the J end by 3 bases, with 2 bases between. This CDR3 spans 11 amino acids. The CDR3 sequence: CASSLNQPQHF. CDR3 in DNA: TGTGCCAGCAGTCTCAATCAGCCCCAGCATTTT.

This clonotype was observed at least ten times. The CDR3 sequence: CSVGGRGEAFF. The DNA for the CDR3 is TGCAGCGTTGGGGGACGGGGAGAAGCTTTCTTT. The rearrangement joins TRBV29-1 to TRBJ1-1, with D possibly matching TRBD1 (5 bases). V was pared by 4 bases and J by 8 bases, with 11 bases between. This CDR3 is built from 11 residues. CDR1 and CDR2 from the germline V gene are SQVTM and ANQGSEA.

This clonotype came up many times. J is TRBJ1-5 and V is TRBV19; possibly TRBD1 for D (5 bases). The CDR3 is 16 residues long. V lost 4 bases and J 4 bases, leaving 17 bases between the germline ends. Germline V gene lookup returns CDR1 LNHDA and CDR2 SQIVND (reference sequence). CDR3 loop: CASSTLPTGRNQPQHF. CDR3 DNA: TGTGCCAGTAGTACACTTCCCACAGGACGGAATCAGCCCCAGCATTTT.

This clonotype was recorded at least ten times. The rearrangement links TRBV27 to TRBJ2-5, with 10 positions matching TRBD1. The V segment lost 1 base and the J segment 5 bases; nucleotides outside the gene matches: 7. The CDR3 has 16 amino acids. Germline loops: CDR1 MNHEY, CDR2 SMNVEV (reference sequence). The CDR3 nucleotides read TGTGCCAGCAGTTTATATGGGACAGGGGTGGAGGAGACCCAGTACTTC. It codes for CASSLYGTGVEETQYF.

This clonotype was detected ten times or more. The DNA of the CDR3 is TGTGCCAGCAGCTTGGTTAAGACCGGGGAGCTGTTTTTT. Translation gives CASSLVKTGELFF. The chain is built from TRBV7-9 and TRBJ2-2; D not resolved. CDR1 and CDR2 from the germline V gene are SEHNR and FQNEAQ (reference sequence). V was shortened by 3 bases and J by 5 bases, with 7 bases between the two germline ends. This CDR3 contains 13 residues.

This clonotype has a count of ten or more. Just one base apart from a much larger clone, this may be a read error. The genes are TRBV30 and TRBJ2-2; D is unresolved. This CDR3 has 10 amino acids. Trimming stripped 3 bases from V and 6 bases from J, with 2 bases between. Germline V gene lookup returns CDR1 GTSNPN and CDR2 SVGIG (reference sequence). CDR3 region: CAWRSGELFF. In DNA form, the CDR3 reads TGTGCCTGGAGGTCCGGGGAGCTGTTTTTT.

This clonotype occurred many times. The V and J genes are TRBV28 and TRBJ2-5; no firm D call. This CDR3 spans 14 amino acids. The germline gives CDR1 MDHEN, CDR2 SYDVKM. V was pared by 6 bases and J by 4 bases, with 15 bases between. CDR3 nucleotides: TGTGCCAGCAGACTTCCCAGGCCCTTAGAGACCCAGTACTTC. Translation gives CASRLPRPLETQYF. Drawing the rest from reference TRBV28 and TRBJ2-5, the complete variable domain is DVKVTQSSRYLVKRTGEKVFLECVQDMDHENMFWYRQDPGLGLRLIYFSYDVKMKEKGDIPEGYSVSREKKERFSLILESASTNQTSMYLCASRLPRPLETQYFGPGTRLLVL.

This clonotype was detected a few times. The rearrangement links TRBV28 to TRBJ1-1; 7 nucleotides agree with TRBD1. V shed 7 bases and J 11 bases; nucleotides not matched to a gene: 7. The germline gives CDR1 MDHEN, CDR2 SYDVKM. There are 11 residues in the CDR3. The CDR3 DNA follows: TGTGCCAGCATCCAGACAGGGAGTGCTTTCTTT. This codes for CASIQTGSAFF.

This clonotype was seen at least ten times. The chain has TRBV6-2 or TRBV6-3 and TRBJ1-1; 7 bases match TRBD1. Germline loops: CDR1 MNHEY, CDR2 SVGEGT. The V gene end was trimmed by 6 bases and the J gene end by 7 bases; junction bases not matched to a gene: 8. The CDR3 covers 13 residues. CDR3 loop: CASRTGAGGEAFF. The DNA of the CDR3 is TGTGCCAGCAGAACAGGGGCCGGGGGTGAAGCTTTCTTT.

This clonotype has ten or more counts. The chain recombines TRBV24-1 with TRBJ2-5, with a possible D match to TRBD1 (5 bases). The length of the CDR3 is 13 residues. Per germline, CDR1 KGHDR and CDR2 SFDVKD. V was trimmed by 6 bases and J by 2 bases, leaving 9 bases between them. CDR3 protein: CATSSRGQETQYF. For the CDR3, the DNA is TGTGCCACCAGTAGTAGGGGACAAGAGACCCAGTACTTC.

This clonotype was seen at least ten times. The CDR3 bases are TGCAGTGCTAGAGATCTTCGGGGGGGCATGGGGGAGACCCAGTACTTC. Amino acids: CSARDLRGGMGETQYF. The rearrangement uses TRBV20-1 and TRBJ2-5, with 8 positions matching TRBD2. The trim removed 0 bases at V and 5 bases at J, leaving 11 bases unmatched. The CDR3 runs to 16 residues. The germline V gene has CDR1 DFQATT and CDR2 SNEGSKA (reference sequence).

This clonotype occurred many times. CDR3 residues: CAWAGGLESSYEQYF. The CDR3 nucleotides are TGTGCCTGGGCAGGTGGGCTAGAGAGCTCCTACGAGCAGTACTTC. The chain recombines TRBV30 with TRBJ2-7, with D uncertain. CDR3 length: 15 amino acids. V lost 5 bases to trimming and J lost 0 bases, with 17 bases between them. Per germline, CDR1 GTSNPN and CDR2 SVGIG (reference sequence). Together with reference TRBV30 and TRBJ2-7, the CDR3 gives the full variable domain: SQTIHQWPATLVQPVGSPLSLECTVEGTSNPNLYWYRQAAGRGLQLLFYSVGIGQISSEVPQNLSASRPQDRQFILSSKKLLLSDSGFYLCAWAGGLESSYEQYFGPGTRLTVT.

At least ten counts were recorded for this clonotype. The chain joins TRBV27 to TRBJ2-5, with D possibly matching TRBD2 (5 bases). Germline lookup yields CDR1 MNHEY and CDR2 SMNVEV (reference sequence). The CDR3 is 13 amino acids. V shed 4 bases and J shed 1 base, with 7 bases lying between them. The CDR3 is CASSSEGQETQYF. The DNA of the CDR3 is TGTGCCAGCAGTTCCGAGGGCCAAGAGACCCAGTACTTC.